This entry is about one TCR beta chain. The antigen is unknown. Profiled with immunoSEQ multiplex PCR; TCRdb holds only in-frame clones, not every one. This table holds 100,000 to 150,000 clones, 90% found once. The data originate from a study of T cell responses to AZD1222 COVID-19 vaccine. V was clipped by 5 bases and J by 2 bases, with 7 bases between them. The CDR3 loop spans 13 amino acids. Germline CDR1 reads SGHNT; CDR2 reads YENEEA. Findings and limits, study-wide: Spike was spanned by vaccine-associated CD4 TCRs, which were dominant at 160-218 and 743-854. Close to half of spike-specific TCRs reportedly recognize unmutated variant regions. In a largely white British group with more females than males, clonal diversity was possibly underestimated. Spike-specific TCR breadth and depth grew following two AZD1222 doses.

The source of this sequence is an adult in good health. The chain joins TRBV11-3 to TRBJ1-3; D ambiguous. The sequencing here drew on peripheral blood, taken on day 0 of AZD1222 vaccination. The CDR3 sequence is CASSLSAGNTIYF. As DNA, the CDR3 is TGTGCCAGCAGCCTCTCAGCTGGAAACACCATATATTTT.